The rows below give T cell receptor beta chains drawn from one sample of a study of blood T cell repertoires in COVID-19. Here immunoSEQ multiplex PCR was the method, and the copy in TCRdb shows in-frame clones only, minus some. The data hold 300,000 or so clones, with 90% observed a single time. The sequencing input was PBMCs or T cells enriched from blood (not recorded which). Receptor source: a man aged 55 to 70 who had recovered from COVID-19. CDR3s include the opening cysteine and the closing phenylalanine or tryptophan. A D gene is named only where the DNA matches it firmly. Expanded clones are given a class, and other clones once, few, many or no size at all.

j_call | clone_size | d_call | v_call | cdr3_aa | cdr3_nt
TRBJ1-2 | once | NA | TRBV2 | CASTQNYGYTF | TGTGCCAGTACACAAAACTATGGCTACACCTTC
TRBJ2-2 | NA | NA | TRBV10-3 | CAISESRVNTGELFF | TGTGCCATCAGTGAGTCCAGGGTCAACACCGGGGAGCTGTTTTTT
TRBJ2-2 | few | NA | TRBV12-2 | CASRTRSGGQPRSTGELFF | TGTGCAAGTCGCACCCGGAGCGGGGGACAGCCCCGGAGCACCGGGGAGCTGTTTTTT
TRBJ2-1 | NA | NA | TRBV19 | CASSISGASYNEQFF | TGTGCCAGTAGTATCTCTGGGGCGTCCTACAATGAGCAGTTCTTC
TRBJ2-5 | NA | TRBD2 | TRBV5-6 | CASSSRGDWSGGYQETQYF | TGTGCCAGCAGCTCGCGAGGGGACTGGAGCGGGGGTTATCAAGAGACCCAGTACTTC
TRBJ2-5 | NA | NA | TRBV2 | CASSYSGDGTQYF | TGTGCCAGCAGTTATTCGGGGGACGGGACCCAGTACTTC
TRBJ2-1 | NA | TRBD2 | TRBV6-5 | CASSYAAGAYNEQFF | TGTGCCAGCAGTTACGCCGCGGGGGCCTACAATGAGCAGTTCTTC
TRBJ1-2 | NA | TRBD1 | TRBV19 | CASSITRGQNGYTF | TGTGCCAGTAGTATAACGAGGGGGCAGAATGGCTACACCTTC
TRBJ2-1 | NA | NA | TRBV3-1/TRBV3-2 | CASSHTQWGVYNEQFF | TGTGCCAGCAGCCACACGCAGTGGGGGGTCTACAATGAGCAGTTCTTC
TRBJ2-7 | NA | NA | TRBV15 | CATSRDLSTSYEQYF | TGTGCCACCAGCAGAGATCTCAGTACTAGCTACGAGCAGTACTTC
TRBJ1-1 | NA | TRBD1 | TRBV19 | CATRTGGVPDTEAFF | TGTGCCACCAGGACAGGGGGTGTCCCCGACACTGAAGCTTTCTTT
TRBJ2-1 | NA | TRBD2 | TRBV5-1 | CASNAGAGVEQFF | TGCGCCAGCAACGCAGGAGCGGGAGTTGAGCAGTTCTTC
TRBJ2-5 | NA | TRBD1 | TRBV9 | CASSPGTGSQETQYF | TGTGCCAGCAGCCCAGGGACAGGGTCCCAAGAGACCCAGTACTTC
TRBJ2-3 | NA | TRBD2 | TRBV11-2 | CASRLAGGPGHTQYF | TGTGCCAGCAGATTAGCGGGAGGCCCTGGGCATACGCAGTATTTT
TRBJ1-2 | NA | NA | TRBV30 | CAWSPSPWAGYTF | TGTGCCTGGAGTCCCTCACCTTGGGCTGGCTACACCTTC
TRBJ1-2 | NA | NA | TRBV7-9 | CASREEAGYGYTF | TGTGCCAGCAGAGAGGAGGCTGGCTATGGCTACACCTTC
TRBJ1-5 | NA | NA | TRBV10-1 | CATPPGGTTHYQPQHF | TGCGCCACCCCGCCCGGAGGGACTACTCACTATCAGCCCCAGCATTTT
TRBJ2-7 | NA | NA | TRBV5-1 | CASSLLGGASSSYEQYF | TGCGCCAGCAGCTTGTTGGGGGGGGCCTCAAGCTCCTACGAGCAGTACTTC
TRBJ1-4 | NA | TRBD1 | TRBV19 | CASSIGTGAGGAKLFF | TGTGCCAGTAGTATCGGGACAGGCGCCGGAGGGGCAAAACTGTTTTTT
TRBJ2-2 | NA | TRBD2 | TRBV7-3 | CASSLMGSTSGTGELFF | TGTGCCAGCAGCTTAATGGGGTCCACTAGCGGCACCGGGGAGCTGTTTTTT
TRBJ1-5 | NA | TRBD1 | TRBV28 | CASTSTPQGADQPQHF | TGTGCCAGCACGTCGACCCCCCAGGGGGCAGATCAGCCCCAGCATTTT
TRBJ1-5 | few | TRBD1 | TRBV23-1 | CASKSHGGQGRNQPQHF | TGCGCCAGCAAGTCTCATGGTGGACAGGGACGCAATCAGCCCCAGCATTTT
TRBJ1-6 | NA | TRBD1 | TRBV13 | CASRQRQGPNSPLHF | TGTGCCAGCAGGCAACGACAGGGACCGAATTCACCCCTCCACTTT
TRBJ2-4 | NA | NA | TRBV6-5 | CASSRTDRTHIQYF | TGTGCCAGCAGTAGAACTGACAGGACCCACATTCAGTACTTC
TRBJ1-3 | once | NA | TRBV12-3/TRBV12-4 | CASSPPPGGTIYF | TGTGCCAGCAGTCCGCCCCCGGGAGGCACCATATATTTT
TRBJ2-1 | NA | NA | TRBV10-2 | CASMDGRFLYSYNEQFF | TGCGCCAGCATGGACGGGAGATTCCTTTACTCCTACAATGAGCAGTTCTTC
TRBJ2-5 | once | NA | TRBV30 | CAWSVLWGVGETQYF | TGTGCCTGGAGTGTACTTTGGGGGGTCGGAGAGACCCAGTACTTC
TRBJ1-3 | NA | NA | TRBV3-1/TRBV3-2 | CASSQGQESSGNTIYF | TGTGCCAGCAGCCAAGGACAGGAGAGCTCTGGAAACACCATATATTTT
TRBJ2-1 | NA | TRBD2 | TRBV12-3/TRBV12-4 | CASSWTSVTRQFF | TGTGCCAGCAGTTGGACTAGCGTCACACGGCAGTTCTTC
TRBJ1-1 | NA | NA | TRBV3-1/TRBV3-2 | CASSPRRRGLEAFF | TGTGCCAGCAGCCCCAGAAGGAGGGGTCTCGAAGCTTTCTTT
TRBJ1-2 | NA | NA | TRBV7-9 | CASSTENRGYGYTF | TGTGCCAGCAGCACCGAAAACCGGGGGTATGGCTACACCTTC
TRBJ1-6 | NA | NA | TRBV2 | CASSGQSNSPLHF | TGTGCCAGCAGTGGACAGAGTAATTCACCCCTCCACTTT
TRBJ2-7 | NA | TRBD2 | TRBV5-1 | CASSSSGTSYEQYF | TGCGCCAGCAGCTCCTCCGGGACTAGCTACGAGCAGTACTTC
TRBJ2-5 | NA | TRBD1 | TRBV5-1 | CASSLDSGGQETQYF | TGCGCCAGCAGTCTGGATTCAGGGGGACAAGAGACCCAGTACTTC
TRBJ2-2 | NA | TRBD1 | TRBV3-1/TRBV3-2 | CASSQSGTAHTGELFF | TGTGCCAGCAGCCAGTCCGGGACAGCCCACACCGGGGAGCTGTTTTTT
TRBJ2-3 | NA | TRBD1 | TRBV27 | CASSLGQGPADTQYF | TGTGCCAGCAGTTTAGGACAGGGGCCCGCAGATACGCAGTATTTT
TRBJ1-4 | NA | NA | TRBV7-8 | CASSSRVPMTATNEKLFF | TGTGCCAGCAGCTCAAGAGTACCAATGACAGCAACTAATGAAAAACTGTTTTTT
TRBJ2-1 | once | NA | TRBV7-3 | CASSPWKDSYNEQFF | TGTGCCAGCTCCCCCTGGAAGGACTCATACAATGAGCAGTTCTTC
TRBJ2-7 | NA | TRBD1 | TRBV15 | CATSGTETYEQYF | TGTGCCACCAGCGGGACAGAGACCTACGAGCAGTACTTC
TRBJ1-4 | NA | TRBD1 | TRBV5-4 | CASSADRAFKKLFF | TGTGCCAGCAGCGCGGACAGGGCTTTCAAAAAACTGTTTTTT
TRBJ2-1 | NA | TRBD2 | TRBV9 | CASSVGLAGGEYNEQFF | TGTGCCAGCAGCGTTGGACTAGCGGGAGGGGAATACAATGAGCAGTTCTTC
TRBJ2-1 | NA | TRBD2 | TRBV18 | CASSSTSLWEQFF | TGTGCCAGCTCATCGACTAGCCTTTGGGAGCAGTTCTTC
TRBJ2-7 | NA | TRBD2 | TRBV7-3 | CASSTTSARGGEQYF | TGTGCCAGCAGCACGACTAGCGCCCGAGGGGGCGAGCAGTACTTC
TRBJ1-5 | NA | TRBD1 | TRBV29-1 | CSVSGQGTDSNQPQHF | TGCAGCGTCTCGGGACAGGGGACGGATAGCAATCAGCCCCAGCATTTT
TRBJ2-6 | NA | TRBD2 | TRBV29-1 | CGAAAGVPSGANVLTF | TGCGGCGCGGCGGCGGGGGTGCCCTCTGGGGCCAACGTCCTGACTTTC
TRBJ1-5 | NA | NA | TRBV19 | CASSITSSNQPQHF | TGTGCCAGTAGTATCACGAGTAGCAATCAGCCCCAGCATTTT
TRBJ2-3 | few | TRBD1 | TRBV11-3 | CASSSLTGGATDTQYF | TGTGCCAGCAGCTCGTTGACAGGGGGCGCAACAGATACGCAGTATTTT
TRBJ2-7 | NA | TRBD1 | TRBV29-1 | CSVPGRTGSYEQYF | TGCAGCGTGCCAGGGAGGACAGGGTCCTACGAGCAGTACTTC
TRBJ1-1 | NA | NA | TRBV30 | CAWSQGLNTEAFF | TGTGCCTGGTCTCAGGGGTTGAACACTGAAGCTTTCTTT
TRBJ2-1 | NA | NA | TRBV9 | CASSAGQSYNEQFF | TGTGCCAGCAGCGCCGGACAGTCCTACAATGAGCAGTTCTTC